Presented here are 16 T cell receptor beta chains from one specimen sequenced in a study of T cell responses to AZD1222 COVID-19 vaccine. Some clones are missing from TCRdb's copy, which holds only in-frame ones; the method was immunoSEQ multiplex PCR. The table shows around 120,000 clones, with over 80% occurring only once. The sample was peripheral blood, taken on day 0 of AZD1222 vaccination. These receptors all stem from an adult in good health.

The J gene is TRBJ1-5, the V gene TRBV20-1; D is undetermined. The CDR3 covers 11 residues. V was pared by 0 bases and J by 6 bases, with 3 bases between. From germline, CDR1 is DFQATT and CDR2 SNEGSKA (reference sequence). The chain's CDR3 is CSAREGQPQHF. The CDR3, as DNA: TGCAGTGCTAGAGAGGGTCAGCCCCAGCATTTT.

The chain joins TRBV7-6 to TRBJ1-1, with 7 nucleotides matching TRBD1. CDR1 is SGHVS and CDR2 is FNYEAQ in the germline V gene. Trimming took 6 bases from V and 5 from J; bases not matched to a gene: 9. CDR3 size: 14 residues. CDR3 sequence (DNA): TGTGCCAGCAGTCTAGATCCAGGGGGAACTGAAGCTTTCTTT. Its translation: CASSLDPGGTEAFF.

This chain joins TRBV13 and TRBJ1-3; a possible D gene is TRBD1 (5 bases). V was shortened by 5 bases and J by 4 bases, with 18 bases between the two germline ends. This CDR3 region has 16 residues. CDR1 is PRHDT, CDR2 FYEKMQ, per germline (reference sequence). The CDR3 DNA follows: TGTGCCAGCAGCCATTCAGGGTATACGGGCGGAAACACCATATATTTT. It codes for CASSHSGYTGGNTIYF.

The rearrangement uses TRBV10-3 and TRBJ2-7; D is perhaps TRBD2 (5 bases). This CDR3 region has 13 residues. V was trimmed by 0 bases and J by 2 bases, leaving 5 bases between them. CDR1 is ENHRY, CDR2 SYGVKD, per germline. The CDR3 sequence is CAISESRAYEQYF. CDR3 DNA: TGTGCCATCAGTGAGTCGCGGGCCTACGAGCAGTACTTC.

The V gene is TRBV6-5, the J gene TRBJ2-5, with a tentative D call TRBD1 (5 bases). Germline V gives CDR1 MNHEY, CDR2 SVGAGI. This CDR3 contains 16 residues. V gave up 0 bases and J gave up 4 bases, with 15 bases separating them. CDR3 protein: CASSYSGRADGETQYF. For the CDR3, the DNA is TGTGCCAGCAGTTACTCGGGCAGGGCGGATGGAGAGACCCAGTACTTC.

The chain employs TRBV7-8 and TRBJ1-1; the D is unclear. Germline assignment: CDR1 SGHVS and CDR2 FQNEAQ. V shed 1 base and J shed 6 bases, with 9 bases lying between them. There are 13 residues in the CDR3. CDR3 amino acids: CASSLVTGAEAFF. For the CDR3, the DNA is TGTGCCAGCAGCTTAGTCACGGGCGCTGAAGCTTTCTTT. Full variable domain (remainder filled in from reference TRBV7-8 and TRBJ1-1): GAGVSQSPRYKVAKRGQDVALRCDPISGHVSLFWYQQALGQGPEFLTYFQNEAQLDKSGLPSDRFFAERPEGSVSTLKIQRTQQEDSAVYLCASSLVTGAEAFFGQGTRLTVV.

The V gene is TRBV10-3, the J gene TRBJ2-1; 7 bases match TRBD1. The CDR3 consists of 14 residues. The germline gives CDR1 ENHRY, CDR2 SYGVKD. The trim removed 10 bases at V and 8 bases at J, leaving 14 bases unmatched. The CDR3 DNA sequence: TGTGCCACCACAGGGGAGATGCTACGGCATGAGCAGTTCTTC. This encodes CATTGEMLRHEQFF.

The genes are TRBV2 and TRBJ2-1; no firm D call. CDR3 length equals 11 residues. Germline V gives CDR1 SNHLY, CDR2 FYNNEI. V gave up 4 bases and J gave up 7 bases, with 5 bases separating them. CDR3 sequence reads: CASSVSNEQFF. The CDR3 DNA reads TGTGCCAGCAGTGTCTCAAATGAGCAGTTCTTC.

The chain carries TRBV29-1 and TRBJ2-7; D might be TRBD1 (6 bases). V was pared by 7 bases and J by 4 bases, with 17 bases between. This CDR3 has 13 amino acids. Germline lookup yields CDR1 SQVTM and CDR2 ANQGSEA. For the CDR3, the DNA is TGCAGCGCTGCAACCCAAACAGGGTACGAGCAGTACTTC. Amino acids: CSAATQTGYEQYF.

The CDR3: CAWYPGPNGYTF. For the CDR3, the DNA is TGTGCCTGGTACCCAGGCCCGAATGGCTACACCTTC. V is TRBV30 and J is TRBJ1-2; unclear D gene. Germline CDR1 reads GTSNPN; CDR2 reads SVGIG (reference sequence). Between the trimmed V and J ends, which lost 5 bases and 6 bases, there was a span of 13 bases. The CDR3 contains 12 residues.

J is TRBJ1-2 and V is TRBV29-1; D is unresolved. The ends were cut back, 5 bases at V and 4 bases at J, with 11 bases in the middle. The CDR3 spans 12 residues. CDR1 and CDR2 (germline): SQVTM, ANQGSEA. The CDR3 sequence is CSVPTGPYGYTF. CDR3 DNA sequence: TGCAGCGTTCCCACTGGTCCCTATGGCTACACCTTC.

A single count supports this clone. CDR3 DNA sequence: TGTGCCAGCAGTATTCATTTTTCGAAAAGCTCCTACAATGAGCAGTTCTTC. It codes for CASSIHFSKSSYNEQFF. The chain carries TRBV28 and TRBJ2-1; D not resolved. Germline loops: CDR1 MDHEN, CDR2 SYDVKM. V lost 5 bases and J 0 bases, leaving 17 bases between the germline ends. This CDR3 has 17 amino acids.

V is TRBV7-9 and J is TRBJ2-2, with D perhaps matching TRBD1 or TRBD2 (6 bases each). CDR3 size: 14 residues. Germline CDR1 reads SEHNR; CDR2 reads FQNEAQ (reference sequence). V was pared by 4 bases and J by 5 bases, with 11 bases between. The CDR3 region has the DNA TGTGCCAGCAGCTCGCGAGGGGGGACCGGGGAGCTGTTTTTT. Translating gives CASSSRGGTGELFF.

This clone was counted only a few times. The genes are TRBV18 and TRBJ2-7; 14 nucleotides match TRBD2. The trim removed 2 bases at V and 8 bases at J, leaving 11 bases unmatched. The CDR3 spans 17 residues. Germline V gene lookup returns CDR1 KGHSH and CDR2 LQKENI. The CDR3 sequence: CASSPGGSGTSGSKQYF. CDR3 bases: TGTGCCAGCTCACCAGGTGGAAGCGGGACTAGCGGGAGTAAGCAGTACTTC.

CDR3 bases: TGTGCCAGCAGCCAAGATCCCGGGCACGGACTGTTTTTT. Translating it yields CASSQDPGHGLFF. The chain is built from TRBV14 and TRBJ1-4; D is unresolved. CDR3 length equals 13 residues. Trimming took off 0 bases at V and 13 bases at J, with 12 bases between the two ends. The germline V gene has CDR1 SGHDN and CDR2 FVKESK.

The chain has TRBV18 and TRBJ1-1; D is possibly TRBD1 (5 bases). Germline V gene lookup returns CDR1 KGHSH and CDR2 LQKENI. The CDR3 is 14 residues long. Deletions cut 4 bases from V and 1 base from J, with 10 bases between. Here the CDR3 DNA reads TGTGCCAGCTCACAACAGGAAGGGAACACTGAAGCTTTCTTT. It specifies CASSQQEGNTEAFF.